In this sample, the clone carrying this T cell receptor (beta chain) turned up many times. The CDR3 is made up of 16 amino acids. Deletions cut 7 bases from V and 0 bases from J, with 15 bases between. From the 5' RACE reads, TCRdb called clonotypes with MiXCR, one entry per CDR3 protein. Among around 130,000 distinct CDR3 sequences listed, more than 6.5% were seen once. The sample belongs to a study of CD8 T cells in ankylosing spondylitis. The chain couples TRBV12-3 or TRBV12-4 to TRBJ2-2; D tentatively fits TRBD1 or TRBD2 (5 bases each). Sample: blood, either unsorted or a sorted T cell fraction (not recorded which). The clonotype originates from a male donor with ankylosing spondylitis or in good health (not recorded which). The CDR3 sequence: CASTSPGPTNTGELFF. The CDR3 nucleotides read TGTGCCAGCACGAGTCCGGGACCAACGAACACCGGGGAGCTGTTTTTT.